The source of this TCR beta chain is a study of T cell responses to AZD1222 COVID-19 vaccine. This clone was detected once. Trimming removed 3 bases at V and 9 bases at J, with 12 bases between. Per germline, CDR1 ENHRY and CDR2 SYGVKD. This CDR3 contains 14 residues. Repertoires were generated with immunoSEQ multiplex PCR, while TCRdb's copy carries only in-frame clones and drops some. The repertoire has 200,000 or so clones, around 94% of them found once; the top ten carry roughly a tenth. Sequencing used peripheral blood, obtained on day 0 of AZD1222 vaccination. V and J are TRBV10-3 and TRBJ1-6; no definite D call. The sequence derives from an adult in good health. This chain's CDR3 is CAISERASGSPLHF. CDR3 DNA: TGTGCCATCAGTGAAAGAGCTTCGGGTTCACCCCTCCACTTT.